The 32 T cell receptor beta chains given below trace back to one sample, sequenced in a study of spatial heterogeneity in lung cancer. The time point: sample taken at primary tumor resection. TCRdb reprocessed the 5' RACE reads with MiXCR, giving one entry per CDR3 protein. The sample lists 75,000 or so distinct CDR3 sequences; under 8.5% were seen once. The sequencing here drew on PBMCs, taken at surgery. Every receptor here comes from a male donor with early-stage non-small cell lung cancer.

The V gene is TRBV5-1, the J gene TRBJ1-6; no definite D call. Germline CDR1 is SGHRS and CDR2 is YFSETQ. The CDR3 sequence is 13 residues long. Trimming removed 2 bases from V and 7 bases from J, with 7 bases in between. The CDR3 DNA reads TGCGCCAGCAGCTTTGACGGAAATTCACCCCTCCACTTT. This encodes CASSFDGNSPLHF.

This clonotype was counted only a few times. The V call is TRBV7-9, the J call TRBJ1-1; D might be TRBD1 (5 bases). Trimming took off 1 base at V and 1 base at J, with 7 bases between the two ends. This CDR3 region has 14 residues. Germline assignment: CDR1 SEHNR and CDR2 FQNEAQ (reference sequence). The CDR3 spells CASSLVGANTEAFF. The CDR3 bases are TGTGCCAGCAGCTTAGTAGGGGCGAACACTGAAGCTTTCTTT.

V usage is TRBV12-3 or TRBV12-4 and J usage is TRBJ2-5, with 7 bases fitting TRBD1. This CDR3 comprises 14 residues. The V and J ends lost 7 bases and 4 bases, in that order; junction bases with no gene match: 9. The CDR3 spells CASTPRQGRETQYF. CDR3 coding DNA: TGTGCCAGCACCCCTCGACAGGGCCGAGAGACCCAGTACTTC.

This clonotype was recorded many times. The CDR3 nucleotides read TGTGCCAGCAGCTCCTACAGGGCGAGCTCTGGAAACACCATATATTTT. This gives the protein CASSSYRASSGNTIYF. The J gene is TRBJ1-3, the V gene TRBV7-2, with a weak D call TRBD1 (6 bases). The CDR3 has 16 residues. Germline V gene sequence: CDR1 SGHTA, CDR2 FQGNSA. Trimming took 4 bases from V and 0 from J, leaving 13 bases between them.

The chain recombines TRBV12-3 or TRBV12-4 with TRBJ2-7, with D possibly TRBD2 on 5 matching bases. This CDR3 has 12 amino acids. Deletions cut 3 bases from V and 9 bases from J, with 12 bases between. CDR3 nucleotide sequence: TGTGCCAGCAGTTTCCACAGCGGCGGGCAGTACTTC. Its protein is CASSFHSGGQYF.

This clonotype came up many times. V and J are TRBV2 and TRBJ2-1; TRBD2 matches at 13 bases. The length of the CDR3 is 15 residues. J gave up 8 bases and V 3 bases, and 4 bases lay outside the gene matches. CDR1 and CDR2 (germline): SNHLY, FYNNEI. CDR3 sequence reads: CASSDRTSGSDEQFF. CDR3 nucleotide sequence: TGTGCCAGCAGTGACAGGACTAGCGGGAGCGATGAGCAGTTCTTC.

The V call is TRBV3-1, the J call TRBJ1-3; D remains ambiguous. Trimming cost V 1 base and J 0 bases, with 7 bases left between them. CDR1 LGHDT and CDR2 YNNKEL come from the germline V gene (reference sequence). The CDR3 covers 15 residues. The CDR3: CASSQAPSSGNTIYF. The CDR3 DNA reads as TGTGCCAGCAGCCAAGCCCCCAGCTCTGGAAACACCATATATTTT.

The genes are TRBV7-9 and TRBJ1-5; 9 nucleotides line up with TRBD1. V was clipped by 10 bases and J by 1 base; unmatched bases: 2. CDR1 and CDR2 from the germline V gene are SEHNR and FQNEAQ (reference sequence). The CDR3 has 13 residues. In nucleotides, the CDR3 is TGTGCCACCGGGACAGGGAGCAATCAGCCCCAGCATTTT. This codes for CATGTGSNQPQHF.

This clonotype was counted ten times or more. The DNA for the CDR3 is TGTGCCAGCTCACCAGAGAAGAACACTGAAGCTTTCTTT. It encodes CASSPEKNTEAFF. The V and J genes are TRBV18 and TRBJ1-1; no clear D. The CDR3 loop spans 13 amino acids. Germline CDR1 is KGHSH and CDR2 is LQKENI. V was pared by 2 bases and J by 1 base, with 5 bases between.

This clonotype was detected a few times. CDR3 amino acids: CASSLTLGQYTF. In DNA, the CDR3 is TGCGCCAGCAGCTTGACTCTGGGCCAATACACCTTC. The chain has TRBV5-1 and TRBJ1-2; D call uncertain. The V end lost 1 base, the J end lost 11 bases, and 12 bases lay between the germline ends. CDR3 size: 12 residues. In germline, CDR1 is SGHRS, CDR2 YFSETQ.

This chain links TRBV5-1 with TRBJ2-3, with 8 bases lining up with TRBD2. Germline V gene sequence: CDR1 SGHRS, CDR2 YFSETQ. The CDR3 totals 14 residues. The ends lost 4 bases at V and 6 bases at J; junction bases unmatched: 7. The CDR3 DNA follows: TGCGCCAGCAGCGAGGGACTAGTTGCCGATACGCAGTATTTT. Encoded protein: CASSEGLVADTQYF.

This clonotype was counted between two and nine times. The chain recombines TRBV24-1 with TRBJ2-1; D unresolved. Germline V lookup: CDR1 KGHDR, CDR2 SFDVKD. The CDR3 covers 11 residues. Trimming removed 7 bases at V and 8 bases at J, with 8 bases between. CDR3 region: CATRLGDEQFF. The DNA of the CDR3 is TGTGCCACCAGGCTTGGCGATGAGCAGTTCTTC.

There are many counts of this clonotype. The chain joins TRBV6-5 to TRBJ1-1; TRBD1 aligns across 7 bases. This CDR3 is 13 amino acids long. The V gene end was trimmed by 5 bases and the J gene end by 8 bases; junction bases not matched to a gene: 8. Per germline, CDR1 MNHEY and CDR2 SVGAGI. The CDR3 loop reads CASSRQGGAEAFF. Here the CDR3 DNA reads TGTGCCAGCAGTAGGCAGGGGGGCGCAGAAGCTTTCTTT.

This clonotype was found a few times. This chain uses TRBV3-1 with TRBJ2-7; no definite D call. V gave up 4 bases and J gave up 6 bases, with 10 bases separating them. Germline V lookup: CDR1 LGHDT, CDR2 YNNKEL (reference sequence). This CDR3 is built from 12 residues. CDR3 amino acids: CASSLPGFEQYF. CDR3 nucleotides: TGTGCCAGCAGCCTCCCTGGCTTCGAGCAGTACTTC.

This clonotype occurred many times. The V call is TRBV24-1, the J call TRBJ2-1; TRBD1 agrees at 8 bases. Losses at the gene ends were 2 bases for V and 7 bases for J; bases not matched to a gene: 6. The CDR3 sequence is 15 residues long. CDR1 and CDR2 from the germline V gene are KGHDR and SFDVKD. CDR3 nucleotides: TGTGCCACCAGTGATTCACAGGGGGGCCTGAATGAGCAGTTCTTC. This sequence encodes CATSDSQGGLNEQFF.

CDR3 sequence (DNA): TGTGCCAGCAGTTCCATTTTGAACACTGAAGCTTTCTTT. Its translation is CASSSILNTEAFF. V and J are TRBV27 and TRBJ1-1; D gene unclear. The CDR3 runs to 13 residues. Per germline, CDR1 MNHEY and CDR2 SMNVEV (reference sequence). V gave up 4 bases and J gave up 0 bases, with 6 bases separating them.

This clonotype has ten or more counts. The chain is built from TRBV11-2 and TRBJ1-3; no reliable D call. The CDR3 sequence is 13 residues long. V gave up 6 bases and J gave up 8 bases, with 14 bases separating them. Germline V gene data show CDR1 as SGHAT and CDR2 as FQNNGV. The CDR3, as DNA: TGTGCCAGCAGTCGGGCCGCGGGCGACACCATATATTTT. Amino acid sequence: CASSRAAGDTIYF. Looking up the rest from reference TRBV11-2 and TRBJ1-3 gives the full variable domain: EAGVAQSPRYKIIEKRQSVAFWCNPISGHATLYWYQQILGQGPKLLIQFQNNGVVDDSQLPKDRFSAERLKGVDSTLKIQPAKLEDSAVYLCASSRAAGDTIYFGEGSWLTVV.

The gene calls are TRBV7-2 and TRBJ2-7; D might be TRBD1 (8 bases). The germline gives CDR1 SGHTA, CDR2 FQGNSA. Trimming pared 4 bases from V and 12 bases from J, leaving 25 bases between. This CDR3 has 15 amino acids. The chain's CDR3 is CASSSGQGGYTSMYF. The DNA of the CDR3 is TGTGCCAGCAGCTCTGGACAGGGAGGGTATACGAGCATGTACTTC.

This clonotype was detected only a few times. CDR3: CATKQGELSYEQYF. DNA of the CDR3: TGTGCCACGAAACAGGGGGAGCTTTCCTACGAGCAGTACTTC. This chain uses TRBV2 with TRBJ2-7; 8 nucleotides agree with TRBD1. Germline assignment: CDR1 SNHLY and CDR2 FYNNEI. The CDR3 covers 14 residues. The trim removed 10 bases at V and 1 base at J, leaving 9 bases unmatched.

The sample holds many counts of this clonotype. In nucleotides, the CDR3 is TGCAGCGTTGAATGGATAGATACGCAGTATTTT. Amino acid sequence: CSVEWIDTQYF. This chain joins TRBV29-1 and TRBJ2-3; unclear D gene. The CDR3 length is 11 residues. V lost 2 bases and J 5 bases, leaving 5 bases between the germline ends. Germline lookup yields CDR1 SQVTM and CDR2 ANQGSEA.

This clonotype was detected ten times or more. The rearrangement uses TRBV6-2 or TRBV6-3 and TRBJ1-1; TRBD1 matches 10 bases. J was trimmed by 5 bases and V by 7 bases; bases with no gene match: 10. From germline, CDR1 is MNHEY and CDR2 SVGEGT. This CDR3 contains 15 residues. The CDR3 region has the DNA TGTGCCAGCACTAAGACAGGGGGCGCGGGTACTGAAGCTTTCTTT. Residues: CASTKTGGAGTEAFF.

This clonotype was counted at least ten times. The chain joins TRBV20-1 to TRBJ2-5; TRBD2 aligns across 10 bases. Losses at the gene ends were 3 bases for V and 4 bases for J; bases not matched to a gene: 5. Germline loops: CDR1 DFQATT, CDR2 SNEGSKA (reference sequence). CDR3 size: 14 residues. CDR3 coding DNA: TGCAGTGCTAGCCGGCCTAGCGGGAGAGAGACCCAGTACTTC. It translates to CSASRPSGRETQYF.

Judged by abundance, this clonotype is medium-sized. The V gene is TRBV4-2, the J gene TRBJ2-7, with 7 nucleotides matching TRBD2. From germline, CDR1 is LGHNA and CDR2 YNFKEQ. The V segment lost 1 base and the J segment 3 bases; nucleotides outside the gene matches: 9. There are 16 residues in the CDR3. DNA for the CDR3: TGTGCCAGCAGCCAAGGATTGGCTAGCGGAGACTACGAGCAGTACTTC. Protein sequence: CASSQGLASGDYEQYF.

Only a few counts were recorded for this clonotype. J is TRBJ2-7 and V is TRBV5-1; maybe TRBD2 (6 bases). Between the trimmed V and J ends, which lost 3 bases and 1 base, there was a span of 11 bases. The CDR3 covers 14 residues. From germline, CDR1 is SGHRS and CDR2 YFSETQ. The CDR3 sequence is CASSSGAGSYEQYF. CDR3 in DNA: TGCGCCAGCAGCTCCGGGGCGGGATCCTACGAGCAGTACTTC.

This clonotype has a handful of counts. V and J are TRBV27 and TRBJ1-3; maybe TRBD1 (5 bases). The germline V gene encodes CDR1 MNHEY and CDR2 SMNVEV (reference sequence). Trimming took 4 bases from V and 2 from J, leaving 15 bases between them. The CDR3 is 16 amino acids. Here the CDR3 reads CASSSGGGQAGNTIYF. The CDR3 nucleotides are TGTGCCAGCAGTTCCGGGGGTGGACAAGCTGGAAACACCATATATTTT.

This clonotype has ten or more counts. V and J are TRBV5-5 and TRBJ1-2; 7 bases match TRBD1. Germline CDR1 reads SGHKS; CDR2 reads YYEKEE (reference sequence). This CDR3 region has 16 residues. V was pared by 2 bases and J by 0 bases, with 7 bases of the junction left unmatched. This CDR3 is CASSFMGQPSNYGYTF. DNA for the CDR3: TGTGCCAGCAGCTTCATGGGACAGCCATCTAACTATGGCTACACCTTC.

This clonotype appeared many times. The CDR3 region is CASSLGTFNSYEQYF. The CDR3 nucleotides read TGTGCCAGCAGCTTGGGGACCTTCAACTCCTACGAGCAGTACTTC. V is TRBV7-2 and J is TRBJ2-7; D is perhaps TRBD1 or TRBD2 (5 bases each). The length of the CDR3 is 15 residues. Germline values: CDR1 SGHTA, CDR2 FQGNSA. V lost 3 bases and J lost 0, with 12 bases in between.

This clonotype was found a few times. V and J are TRBV5-1 and TRBJ2-7; 10 bases agree with TRBD2. The CDR3 sequence is 15 residues long. Germline V CDR1 and CDR2: SGHRS, YFSETQ. With 2 bases clipped from V and 3 bases from J, the junction kept 5 bases outside the gene matches. The CDR3 coding sequence is TGCGCCAGCAGCTTTCTAGCGGGAGAGTACTACGAGCAGTACTTC. Its translation: CASSFLAGEYYEQYF.

This chain uses TRBV29-1 with TRBJ2-7, with 8 positions matching TRBD2. This CDR3 is 13 amino acids long. Germline loops: CDR1 SQVTM, CDR2 ANQGSEA. The V segment lost 3 bases and the J segment 3 bases; nucleotides outside the gene matches: 4. The CDR3 loop is CSVEAGGIYEQYF. CDR3 nucleotides: TGCAGCGTTGAGGCGGGAGGTATCTACGAGCAGTACTTC.

This clonotype was detected only a few times. This rearrangement joins TRBV4-2 to TRBJ2-1; D uncertain. CDR1 LGHNA and CDR2 YNFKEQ come from the germline V gene. The CDR3 totals 15 residues. Trimming shortened V by 1 base and J by 0 bases, and 7 bases separated the two germline ends. The CDR3 region is CASSQVLSSYNEQFF. The CDR3 DNA reads TGTGCCAGCAGCCAAGTTCTTAGCTCCTACAATGAGCAGTTCTTC.

There are many counts of this clonotype. The chain recombines TRBV5-1 with TRBJ1-1; D may be TRBD1 (6 bases). The CDR3 extends over 14 amino acids. Germline V gene data show CDR1 as SGHRS and CDR2 as YFSETQ. The V end lost 3 bases, the J end lost 3 bases, and 12 bases lay between the germline ends. The CDR3 spells CASSSDSTDTEAFF. In nucleotides, the CDR3 is TGCGCCAGCAGCTCGGACAGTACCGACACTGAAGCTTTCTTT.

This clonotype was recorded at least ten times. This sequence joins TRBV13 and TRBJ1-6; unclear D gene. Germline CDR1 reads PRHDT; CDR2 reads FYEKMQ (reference sequence). The CDR3 covers 14 residues. Trimming removed 4 bases from V and 4 bases from J, with 8 bases in between. CDR3: CASSSRTYNSPLHF. The DNA of the CDR3 is TGTGCCAGCAGCTCTCGGACGTATAATTCACCCCTCCACTTT.